The rows below give T cell receptor beta chains drawn from one sample of a study of T-cell memory formation after mild COVID-19. In TCRdb, the 5' RACE reads were re-called with MiXCR into one record per CDR3 protein. The data contain over 70,000 distinct CDR3 sequences, around an eighth of them singletons. The sample was PBMCs or a T cell subset sorted from them (not recorded which). The receptors stem from an adult woman who had mild COVID-19 (a few samples of this study predate the infection). Cell type and time point are not known. The CDR3 runs from the conserved cysteine through the conserved F or W. A D gene is named only where the DNA matches it firmly. Rows give clone size only sometimes, using once, few, many, or a class for an expanded clone.

>many|TRBD1|TRBV20-1|15|TRBJ2-2
TGCAGTGCTAGAGAAGAGGGGGCAAACACCGGGGAGCTGTTTTTT
CSAREEGANTGELFF
>few|.|TRBV7-9|13|TRBJ2-7
TGTGCCAGCAGCCCGCGGGACACCTACGAGCAGTACTTC
CASSPRDTYEQYF
>few|TRBD1|TRBV7-6|16|TRBJ2-5
TGTGCCAGCAGCCAATGGACAGGGTCCTCAGGCGAGACCCAGTACTTC
CASSQWTGSSGETQYF
>.|TRBD1|TRBV12-3/TRBV12-4|12|TRBJ2-4
TGTGCCAGCAGTTTTGACAGGGACCATCAGTACTTC
CASSFDRDHQYF
>few|TRBD2|TRBV7-8|17|TRBJ2-3
TGTGCCAGCAGCTCCTTTCACTTAGCGGGAGGGCTAGATACGCAGTATTTT
CASSSFHLAGGLDTQYF
>.|.|TRBV5-4|13|TRBJ2-5
TGTGCCAGCAGCTTGGAGGCGCGGGAGACCCAGTACTTC
CASSLEARETQYF
>.|.|TRBV6-1|13|TRBJ1-1
TGTGCCAGCAGTGACGGGACGAACACTGAAGCTTTCTTT
CASSDGTNTEAFF
>few|.|TRBV5-1|14|TRBJ2-1
TGCGCCAGCAGCTTGGCATTCGGGGACAATGAGCAGTTCTTC
CASSLAFGDNEQFF
>.|.|TRBV4-1|14|TRBJ1-1
TGCGCCAGCAGCCCCTCGCCCGTAGGGACTGAAGCTTTCTTT
CASSPSPVGTEAFF
>few|.|TRBV7-9|14|TRBJ2-2
TGTGCCAGCAGCTCCCTCGTGGGATCCGGGGAGCTGTTTTTT
CASSSLVGSGELFF
>.|.|TRBV7-9|12|TRBJ2-2
TGTGCCAGCAGCTTATCAACCGGGGAGCTGTTTTTT
CASSLSTGELFF
>.|.|TRBV11-2|15|TRBJ2-2
TGTGCCAGCAGCTTAGGACTCTCGAACACCGGGGAGCTGTTTTTT
CASSLGLSNTGELFF
>few|.|TRBV12-3/TRBV12-4|13|TRBJ2-7
TGTGCCAGCAGTTCGTCCCAGGTCGACGAGCAGTACTTC
CASSSSQVDEQYF